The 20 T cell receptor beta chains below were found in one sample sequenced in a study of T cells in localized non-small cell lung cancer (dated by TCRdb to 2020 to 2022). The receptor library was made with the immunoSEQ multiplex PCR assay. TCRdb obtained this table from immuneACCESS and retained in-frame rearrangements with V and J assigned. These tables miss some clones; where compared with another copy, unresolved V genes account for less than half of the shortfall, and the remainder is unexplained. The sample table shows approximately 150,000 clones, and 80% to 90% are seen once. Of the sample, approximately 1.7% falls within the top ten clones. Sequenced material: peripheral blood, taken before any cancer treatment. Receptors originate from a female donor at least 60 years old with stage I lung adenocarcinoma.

The CDR3 reads CASAWAGFNEQYF. The CDR3 bases are TGTGCCAGCGCATGGGCGGGATTTAACGAGCAGTACTTC. The chain recombines TRBV27 with TRBJ2-7; D perhaps matches TRBD2 (6 bases). Between the trimmed V and J ends, which lost 8 bases and 5 bases, there was a span of 16 bases. CDR3 length equals 13 residues. Per germline, CDR1 MNHEY and CDR2 SMNVEV (reference sequence).

The CDR3 sequence: CASSLAIGAYGYTF. In nucleotides, the CDR3 is TGTGCCAGCAGCTTAGCGATCGGAGCGTATGGCTACACCTTC. This rearrangement joins TRBV7-2 to TRBJ1-2; D not certain. V gave up 0 bases and J gave up 5 bases, with 10 bases separating them. This CDR3 has 14 residues. The germline V gene encodes CDR1 SGHTA and CDR2 FQGNSA.

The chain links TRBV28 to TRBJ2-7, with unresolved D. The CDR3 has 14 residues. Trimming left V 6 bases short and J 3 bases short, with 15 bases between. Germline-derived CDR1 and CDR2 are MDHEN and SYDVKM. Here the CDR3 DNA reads TGTGCCAGCAGACTTGCGGCAGACCTCTACGAGCAGTACTTC. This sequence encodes CASRLAADLYEQYF.

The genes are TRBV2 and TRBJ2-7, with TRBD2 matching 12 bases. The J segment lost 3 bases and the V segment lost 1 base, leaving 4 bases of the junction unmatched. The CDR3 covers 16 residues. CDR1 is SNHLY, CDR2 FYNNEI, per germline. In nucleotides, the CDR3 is TGTGCCAGCAGTGAAGGACTAGCGGGAGCCCTCTACGAGCAGTACTTC. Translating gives CASSEGLAGALYEQYF.

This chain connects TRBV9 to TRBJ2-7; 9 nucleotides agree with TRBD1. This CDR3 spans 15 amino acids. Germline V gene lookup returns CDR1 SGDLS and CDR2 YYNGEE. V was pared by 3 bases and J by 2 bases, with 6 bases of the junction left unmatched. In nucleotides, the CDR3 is TGTGCCAGCAGCGGCGGGACAGGGCCAACCTACGAGCAGTACTTC. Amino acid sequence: CASSGGTGPTYEQYF.

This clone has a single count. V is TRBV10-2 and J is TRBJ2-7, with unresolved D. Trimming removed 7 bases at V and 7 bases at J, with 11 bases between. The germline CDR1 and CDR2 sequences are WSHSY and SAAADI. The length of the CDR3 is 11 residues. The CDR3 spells CASTPLREQYF. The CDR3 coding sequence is TGCGCCAGCACCCCCCTGCGTGAGCAGTACTTC.

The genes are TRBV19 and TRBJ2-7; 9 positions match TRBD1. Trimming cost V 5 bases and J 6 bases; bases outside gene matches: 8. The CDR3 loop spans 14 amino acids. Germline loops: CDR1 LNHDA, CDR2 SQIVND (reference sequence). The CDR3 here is CASSFRDREGEQYF. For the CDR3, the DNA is TGTGCCAGTAGTTTCCGGGACAGGGAGGGCGAGCAGTACTTC. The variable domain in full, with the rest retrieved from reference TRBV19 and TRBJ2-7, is DGGITQSPKYLFRKEGQNVTLSCEQNLNHDAMYWYRQDPGQGLRLIYYSQIVNDFQKGDIAEGYSVSREKKESFPLTVTSAQKNPTAFYLCASSFRDREGEQYFGPGTRLTVT.

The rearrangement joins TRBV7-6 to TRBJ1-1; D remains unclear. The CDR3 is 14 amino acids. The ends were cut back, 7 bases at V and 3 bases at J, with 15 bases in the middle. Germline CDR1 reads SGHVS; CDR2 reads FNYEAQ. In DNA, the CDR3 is TGTGCCAGCATCAAAAATTGGGGTGACACTGAAGCTTTCTTT. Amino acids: CASIKNWGDTEAFF.

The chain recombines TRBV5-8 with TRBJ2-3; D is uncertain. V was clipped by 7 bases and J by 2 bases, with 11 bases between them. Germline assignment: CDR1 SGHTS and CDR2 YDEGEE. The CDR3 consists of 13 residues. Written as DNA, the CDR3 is TGTGCCAGCCACCTCACCGCCACAGATACGCAGTATTTT. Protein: CASHLTATDTQYF.

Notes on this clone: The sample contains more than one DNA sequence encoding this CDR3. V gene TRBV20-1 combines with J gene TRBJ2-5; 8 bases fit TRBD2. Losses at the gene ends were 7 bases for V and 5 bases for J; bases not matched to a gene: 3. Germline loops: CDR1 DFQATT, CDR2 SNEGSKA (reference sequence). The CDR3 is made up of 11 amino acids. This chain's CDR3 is CSEAGGETQYF. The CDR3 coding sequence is TGCAGTGAGGCGGGAGGTGAGACCCAGTACTTC.

This CDR3 reads CASSYSPGRSYEQYF. The CDR3 DNA reads TGCGCCAGCAGTTATTCTCCGGGACGGAGCTACGAGCAGTACTTC. The chain combines TRBV5-1 with TRBJ2-7; D is possibly TRBD1 or TRBD2 (5 bases each). Germline V gene data show CDR1 as SGHRS and CDR2 as YFSETQ. The V end was cut by 5 bases, the J end by 3 bases, with 18 bases between. The CDR3 covers 15 residues. The whole variable domain, remainder taken from reference TRBV5-1 and TRBJ2-7, is KAGVTQTPRYLIKTRGQQVTLSCSPISGHRSVSWYQQTPGQGLQFLFEYFSETQRNKGNFPGRFSGRQFSNSRSEMNVSTLELGDSALYLCASSYSPGRSYEQYFGPGTRLTVT.

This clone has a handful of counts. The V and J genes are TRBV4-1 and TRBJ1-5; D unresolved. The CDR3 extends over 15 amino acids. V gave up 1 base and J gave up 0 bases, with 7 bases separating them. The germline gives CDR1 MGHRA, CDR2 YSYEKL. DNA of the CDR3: TGCGCCAGCAGCCAAGTGGAGATTAGCAATCAGCCCCAGCATTTT. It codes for CASSQVEISNQPQHF.

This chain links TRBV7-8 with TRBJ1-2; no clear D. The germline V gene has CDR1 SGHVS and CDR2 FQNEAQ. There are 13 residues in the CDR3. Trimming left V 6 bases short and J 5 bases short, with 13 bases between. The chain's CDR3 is CASRLGGTYGYTF. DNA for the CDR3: TGTGCCAGCAGGCTCGGCGGAACGTATGGCTACACCTTC.

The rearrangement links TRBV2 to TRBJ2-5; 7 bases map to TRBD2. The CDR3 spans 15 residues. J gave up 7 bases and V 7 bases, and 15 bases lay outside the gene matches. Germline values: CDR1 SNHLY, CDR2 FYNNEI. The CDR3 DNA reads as TGTGCCAGCATTGGGGAGTCGGGAGGAAGAGGGACCCAGTACTTC. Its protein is CASIGESGGRGTQYF.

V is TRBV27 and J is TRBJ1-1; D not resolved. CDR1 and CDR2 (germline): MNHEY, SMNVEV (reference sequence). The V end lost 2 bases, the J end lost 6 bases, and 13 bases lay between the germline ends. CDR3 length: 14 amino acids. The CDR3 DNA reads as TGTGCCAGCAGTTTAACCCCGGGGTTAGCTGAAGCTTTCTTT. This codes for CASSLTPGLAEAFF.

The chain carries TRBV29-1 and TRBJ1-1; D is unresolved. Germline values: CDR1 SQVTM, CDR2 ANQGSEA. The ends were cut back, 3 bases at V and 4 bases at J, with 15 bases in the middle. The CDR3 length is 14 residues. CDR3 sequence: CSVDVWASTTEAFF. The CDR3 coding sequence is TGCAGCGTTGACGTTTGGGCCTCTACCACTGAAGCTTTCTTT.

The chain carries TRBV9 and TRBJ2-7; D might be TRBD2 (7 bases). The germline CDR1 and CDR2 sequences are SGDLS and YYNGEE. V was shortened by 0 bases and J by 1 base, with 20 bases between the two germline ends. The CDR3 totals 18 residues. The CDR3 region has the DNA TGTGCCAGCAGCGTAGGTGGGAGATTGGGGGGGCAGTCCTACGAGCAGTACTTC. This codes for CASSVGGRLGGQSYEQYF.

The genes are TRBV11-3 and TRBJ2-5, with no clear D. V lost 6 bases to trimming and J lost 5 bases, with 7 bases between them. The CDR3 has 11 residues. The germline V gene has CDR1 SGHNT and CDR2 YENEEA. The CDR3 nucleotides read TGTGCCAGCAGTCAAGGGGAGACCCAGTACTTC. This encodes CASSQGETQYF.

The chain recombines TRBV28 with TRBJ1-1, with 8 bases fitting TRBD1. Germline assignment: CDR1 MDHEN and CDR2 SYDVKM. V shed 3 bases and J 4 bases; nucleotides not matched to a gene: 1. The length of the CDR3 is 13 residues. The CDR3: CASSFGQGTEAFF. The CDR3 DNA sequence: TGTGCCAGCAGTTTCGGACAGGGCACTGAAGCTTTCTTT.

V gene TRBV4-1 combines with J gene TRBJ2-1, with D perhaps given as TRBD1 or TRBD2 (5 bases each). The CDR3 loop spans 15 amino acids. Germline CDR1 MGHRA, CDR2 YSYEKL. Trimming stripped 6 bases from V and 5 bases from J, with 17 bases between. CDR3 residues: CASRGLGERHNEQFF. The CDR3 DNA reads TGCGCCAGCAGGGGGTTGGGGGAACGCCACAATGAGCAGTTCTTC.